The clone carrying this TCR beta chain was found many times. The antigen is not known. TCR cDNA was made by 5'RACE template switching, adding a universal primer site and UMIs. TCRdb re-called the 5' RACE reads with MiXCR, one entry per CDR3 protein. The table has about 60,000 distinct CDR3 sequences, approximately 7% seen once; the top ten hold around 44%. This entry comes from a study of T cells after yellow fever vaccination. Study overall: The SMART-Seq v4 Ultra Low Input method served to prepare the low-cell-number fractions. Broader study findings: Most clones from primary vaccination were detected again post-booster (roughly 95% CD4, more than 85% CD8). Researchers report a weaker secondary response that nonetheless peaked faster, day 5 versus 15.

Germline V lookup: CDR1 MNHEY, CDR2 SVGEGT. The V end was cut by 0 bases, the J end by 1 base, with 11 bases between. The CDR3 contains 16 residues. The J gene is TRBJ2-3, the V gene TRBV6-2 or TRBV6-3; D may correspond to TRBD1 or TRBD2 (5 bases each). This receptor was taken from a man between 18 and 29 years old who received the YFV17D yellow fever vaccine. This specimen was CD8+ T cells sorted from PBMCs, taken on the day of the first yellow fever vaccination. The CDR3 DNA sequence: TGTGCCAGCAGTTACTCGAGAGGGACCCGCACAGATACGCAGTATTTT. Protein product: CASSYSRGTRTDTQYF.